The present T cell receptor (beta chain) was sequenced within a study of cytomegalovirus exposure and HLA in healthy donors. The CDR3 runs to 11 residues. Germline lookup yields CDR1 SNHLY and CDR2 FYNNEI. Trimming pared 5 bases from V and 5 bases from J, leaving 3 bases between. Vbeta (60) and Jbeta (13) primers were used in the PCR. Produced via immunoSEQ multiplex PCR; TCRdb's table is partial and in-frame only. The table lists around 93,000 clones, around three fifths of them singletons, with 5.5% to 6% in the top ten. Healthy donors of bone marrow made up the group. The V gene is TRBV2, the J gene TRBJ1-4; unclear D gene. This TCR was sampled from a boy between 5 and 17 years old in good health and CMV-seropositive. The sequenced sample consisted of PBMCs. CDR3 bases: TGTGCCAGCAGTCCGAATGAAAAACTGTTTTTT. Amino acids: CASSPNEKLFF.